This T cell receptor beta chain came from a study of CD8+CD57+ T cells in acquired aplastic anemia. Study information: Mean yield of DNA from sorted CD4+ and CD8+ cells was approximately 3 ug.

The table lists this clonotype with a few counts. The antigen remains undetermined. Profiles of TCR beta VDJ and CDR3 were generated from a genomic DNA template. TCRdb reprocessed the reads with MiXCR, giving one entry per CDR3 protein. The sample has 200,000 or so distinct CDR3 sequences, 64% seen once. The CDR3 is made up of 14 amino acids. V was pared by 3 bases and J by 3 bases, with 6 bases of the junction left unmatched. The V gene's germline CDR1 is DFQATT and CDR2 SNEGSKA (reference sequence). Study-level points and caveats: Patients shared twenty-nine CD8+ CDR3 sequences with controls. Levels of CD8+ Simpson's diversity were not significantly distinct in patients versus controls.

This TCR was sampled from a human donor with severe aplastic anemia or a healthy control (not recorded which). The sample taken for sequencing was sorted CD4+, CD8+, or CD8+CD57+ T cells (not recorded which) from PBMCs. This chain connects TRBV20-1 to TRBJ2-7; 9 nucleotides align to TRBD2. Here the CDR3 DNA reads TGCAGTGCTAGGATAAGCGGGGGGATCTACGAGCAGTACTTC. It translates to CSARISGGIYEQYF.